This T cell receptor beta chain was observed in a study of T cells in Graves' hyperthyroidism and ophthalmopathy. Amplified TCR beta CDR3 regions derived from RNA transcripts. The HTBI set primed first-round TCR CDR3 RT-PCR. TCRdb reprocessed the multiplex PCR reads via MiXCR and lists one record per CDR3 protein. Among about 380,000 distinct CDR3 sequences listed, about 18% were seen once. Sequencing was performed on blood. The source of this sequence is a man in his late teens or twenties with Graves' ophthalmopathy.

CDR3 residues: CASTGQANEKLFF. The CDR3 DNA follows: TGTGCCAGCACGGGACAGGCTAATGAAAAACTGTTTTTT. The chain recombines TRBV6-1 with TRBJ1-4, with 8 bases aligning to TRBD1. Germline CDR1 reads MNHNS; CDR2 reads SASEGT. Trimming at V came to 7 bases and at J to 3 bases, leaving 1 base not matched to a gene. CDR3 length: 13 amino acids.